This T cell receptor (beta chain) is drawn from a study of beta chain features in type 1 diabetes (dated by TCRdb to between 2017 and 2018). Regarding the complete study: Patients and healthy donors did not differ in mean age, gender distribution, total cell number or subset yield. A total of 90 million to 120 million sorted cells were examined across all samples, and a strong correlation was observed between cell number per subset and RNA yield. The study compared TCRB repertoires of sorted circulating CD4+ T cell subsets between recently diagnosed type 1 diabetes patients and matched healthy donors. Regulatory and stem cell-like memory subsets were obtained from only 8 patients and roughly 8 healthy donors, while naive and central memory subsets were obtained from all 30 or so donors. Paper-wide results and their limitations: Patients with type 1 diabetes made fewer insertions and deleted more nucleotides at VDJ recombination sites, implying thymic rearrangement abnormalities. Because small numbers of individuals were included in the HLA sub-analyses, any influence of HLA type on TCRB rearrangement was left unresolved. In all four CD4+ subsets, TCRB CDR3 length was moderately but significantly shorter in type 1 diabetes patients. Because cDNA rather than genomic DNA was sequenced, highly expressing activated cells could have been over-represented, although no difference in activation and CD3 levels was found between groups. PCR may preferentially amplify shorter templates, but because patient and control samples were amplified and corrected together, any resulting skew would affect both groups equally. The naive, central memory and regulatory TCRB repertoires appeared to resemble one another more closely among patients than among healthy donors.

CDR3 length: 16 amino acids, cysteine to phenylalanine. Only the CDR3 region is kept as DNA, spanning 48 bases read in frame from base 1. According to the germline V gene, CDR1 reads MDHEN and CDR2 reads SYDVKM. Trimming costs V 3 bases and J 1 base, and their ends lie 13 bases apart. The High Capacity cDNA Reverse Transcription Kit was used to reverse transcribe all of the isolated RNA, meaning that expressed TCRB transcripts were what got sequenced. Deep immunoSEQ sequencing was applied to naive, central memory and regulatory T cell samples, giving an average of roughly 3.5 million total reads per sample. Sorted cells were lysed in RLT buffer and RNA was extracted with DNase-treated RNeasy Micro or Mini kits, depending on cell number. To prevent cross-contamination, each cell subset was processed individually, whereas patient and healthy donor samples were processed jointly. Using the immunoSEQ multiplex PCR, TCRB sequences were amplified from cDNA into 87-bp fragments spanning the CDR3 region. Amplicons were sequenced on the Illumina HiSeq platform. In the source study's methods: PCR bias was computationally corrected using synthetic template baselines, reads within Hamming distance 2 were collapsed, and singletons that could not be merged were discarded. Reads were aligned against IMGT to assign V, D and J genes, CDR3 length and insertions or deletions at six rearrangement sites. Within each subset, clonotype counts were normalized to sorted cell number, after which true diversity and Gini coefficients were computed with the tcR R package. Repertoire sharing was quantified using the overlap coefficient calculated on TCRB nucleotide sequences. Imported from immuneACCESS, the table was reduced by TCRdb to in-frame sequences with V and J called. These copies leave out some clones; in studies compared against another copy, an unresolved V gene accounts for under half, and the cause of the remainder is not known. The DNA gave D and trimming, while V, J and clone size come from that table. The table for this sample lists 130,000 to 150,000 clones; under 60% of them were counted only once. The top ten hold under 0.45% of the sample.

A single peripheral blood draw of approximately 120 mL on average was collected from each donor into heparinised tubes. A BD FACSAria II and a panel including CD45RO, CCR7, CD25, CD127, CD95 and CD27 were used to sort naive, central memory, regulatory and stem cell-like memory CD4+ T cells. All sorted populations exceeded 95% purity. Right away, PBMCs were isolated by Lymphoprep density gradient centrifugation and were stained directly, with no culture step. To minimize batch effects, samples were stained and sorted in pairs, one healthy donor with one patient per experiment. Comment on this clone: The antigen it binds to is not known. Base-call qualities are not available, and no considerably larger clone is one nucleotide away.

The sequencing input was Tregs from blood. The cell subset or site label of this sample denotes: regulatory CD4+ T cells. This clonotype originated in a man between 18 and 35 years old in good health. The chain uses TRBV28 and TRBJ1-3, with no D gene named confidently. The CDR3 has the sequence CASSFWNIRSGNTIYF. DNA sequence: TGTGCCAGCAGTTTTTGGAATATCAGGTCTGGAAACACCATATATTTT. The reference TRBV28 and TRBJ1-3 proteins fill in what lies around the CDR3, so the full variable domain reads DVKVTQSSRYLVKRTGEKVFLECVQDMDHENMFWYRQDPGLGLRLIYFSYDVKMKEKGDIPEGYSVSREKKERFSLILESASTNQTSMYLCASSFWNIRSGNTIYFGEGSWLTVV.